The TCR beta chain described here comes from a study of blood T cell repertoires in COVID-19. The overall study: The origin of the acute and convalescent COVID-19 samples was the United States, Italy and Spain. T cells, B-cell-depleted T cells, or PBMCs supplied cDNA or gDNA.

Authors' methods: It was from reference gene primer amplification that nucleated cell counts were estimated. Produced via immunoSEQ multiplex PCR; TCRdb's table is partial and in-frame only. Clone size and V and J calls were adopted from that table, with D and trimming inferred from the DNA. The sample lists around 51,000 clones; 90% were seen once. Per the germline V gene, CDR1 is GTSNPN and CDR2 is SVGIG (reference sequence). The V and J ends lost 5 bases and 4 bases, in that order; junction bases with no gene match: 12. The CDR3 runs to 15 residues. Sequenced: peripheral blood. The TCR sequence derives from a man in his sixties or seventies with acute or convalescent COVID-19. J is TRBJ1-2 and V is TRBV30; 8 bases agree with TRBD1. The CDR3 is CAWRRPDRVGYGYTF. CDR3 DNA: TGTGCCTGGCGCCGCCCGGACAGGGTTGGCTATGGCTACACCTTC.